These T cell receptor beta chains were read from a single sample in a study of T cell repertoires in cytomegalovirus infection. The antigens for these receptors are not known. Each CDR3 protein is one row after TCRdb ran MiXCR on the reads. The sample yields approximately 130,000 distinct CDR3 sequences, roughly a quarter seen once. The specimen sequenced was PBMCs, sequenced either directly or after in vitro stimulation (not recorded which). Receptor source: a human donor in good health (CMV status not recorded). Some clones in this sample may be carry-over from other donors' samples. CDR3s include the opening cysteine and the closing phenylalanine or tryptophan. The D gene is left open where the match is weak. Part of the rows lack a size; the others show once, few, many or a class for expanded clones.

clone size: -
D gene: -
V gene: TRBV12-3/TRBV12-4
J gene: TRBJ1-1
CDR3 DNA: TGTGCCAGCAGTCAAGGACAGATGAACACTGAAGCTTTCTTT
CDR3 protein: CASSQGQMNTEAFF

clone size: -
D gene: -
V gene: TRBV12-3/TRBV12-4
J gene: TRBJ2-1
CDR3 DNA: TGTGCCAGCAGTTTAGCGGGGGAAGGCCATGAGCAGTTCTTC
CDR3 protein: CASSLAGEGHEQFF

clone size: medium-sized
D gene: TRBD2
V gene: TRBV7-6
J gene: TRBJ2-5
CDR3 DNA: TGTGCCAGCAGCTTATTCCCTAGCGGGACCCCAAGTAGCCAAGAGACCCAGTACTTC
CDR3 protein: CASSLFPSGTPSSQETQYF

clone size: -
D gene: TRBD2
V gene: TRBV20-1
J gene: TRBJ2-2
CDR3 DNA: TGCAGTGCCAAGGGACTAGCGGGAGTTTTTACCGGGGAGCTGTTTTTT
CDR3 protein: CSAKGLAGVFTGELFF

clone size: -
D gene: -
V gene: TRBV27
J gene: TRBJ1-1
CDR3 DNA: TGTGCCAGCAGTTTAAAATTCTCGGGTATGAACACTGAAGCTTTCTTT
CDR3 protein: CASSLKFSGMNTEAFF

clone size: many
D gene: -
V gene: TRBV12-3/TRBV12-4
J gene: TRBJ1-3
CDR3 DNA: TGTGCCAGCAGTCACAACGGAGACGCCTCAGGAAACACCATATATTTT
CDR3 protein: CASSHNGDASGNTIYF

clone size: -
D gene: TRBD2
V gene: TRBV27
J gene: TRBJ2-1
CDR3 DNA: TGTGCCAGCAGTTCGCGACTAGCGGGAGGGGGCGGGCGCTACAATGAGCAGTTCTTC
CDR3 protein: CASSSRLAGGGGRYNEQFF

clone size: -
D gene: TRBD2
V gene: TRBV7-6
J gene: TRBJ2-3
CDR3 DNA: TGTGCCAGCAGCGGTGGACTAGCGCCTAGCACAGATACGCAGTATTTT
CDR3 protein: CASSGGLAPSTDTQYF

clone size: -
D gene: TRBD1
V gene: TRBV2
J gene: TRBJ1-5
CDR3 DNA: TGTGCCAGCGAGGACAGGAAAAATCAGCCCCAGCATTTT
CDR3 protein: CASEDRKNQPQHF

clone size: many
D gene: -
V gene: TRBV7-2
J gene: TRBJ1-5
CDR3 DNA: TGTGCCAGCAGCAAGCTCGGGACAAACCTCGGACAGCCCCAGCATTTT
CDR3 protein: CASSKLGTNLGQPQHF

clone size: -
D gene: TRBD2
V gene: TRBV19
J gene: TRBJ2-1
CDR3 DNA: TGTGCCAGTAGGGCCACACTAGCGAATGAGCAGTTCTTC
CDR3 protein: CASRATLANEQFF

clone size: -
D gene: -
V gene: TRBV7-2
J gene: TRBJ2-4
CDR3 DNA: TGTGCCAGCAGCTCCCGGGGGTCCGCCTTTGCCAAAAACATTCAGTACTTC
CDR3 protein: CASSSRGSAFAKNIQYF

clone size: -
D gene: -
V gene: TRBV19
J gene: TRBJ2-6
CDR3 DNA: TGTGCCAGTAGTATAGACGTGCCAGATGCCTCTGGGGCCAACGTCCTGACTTTC
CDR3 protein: CASSIDVPDASGANVLTF

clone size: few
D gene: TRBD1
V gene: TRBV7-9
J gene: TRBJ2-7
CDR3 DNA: TGTGCCAGCAGCTGGACAGGGGACTACGAGCAGTACTTC
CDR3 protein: CASSWTGDYEQYF

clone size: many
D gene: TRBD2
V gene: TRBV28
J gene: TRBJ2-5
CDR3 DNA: TGTGCCAGCAGCTCCGGGAGGGTAGAGACCCAGTACTTC
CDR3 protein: CASSSGRVETQYF

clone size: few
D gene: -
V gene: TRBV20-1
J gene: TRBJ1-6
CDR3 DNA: TGCAGTGCTAGAGCGGGGGAAAGTAATTCACCCCTCCACTTT
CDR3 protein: CSARAGESNSPLHF

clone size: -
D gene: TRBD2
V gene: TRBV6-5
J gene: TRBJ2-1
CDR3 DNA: TGTGCCAGCAGTTACAGGCCTAGCGGGAGGGGGTCCTACAATGAGCAGTTCTTC
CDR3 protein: CASSYRPSGRGSYNEQFF

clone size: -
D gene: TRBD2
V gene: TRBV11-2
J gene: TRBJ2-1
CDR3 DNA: TGTGCCAGCAGCTTTTTCTCTAGCGGGAGCTCCTACAATGAGCAGTTCTTC
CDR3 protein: CASSFFSSGSSYNEQFF

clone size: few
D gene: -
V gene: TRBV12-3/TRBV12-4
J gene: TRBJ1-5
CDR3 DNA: TGTGCCAGCAGTTTACGACACAATAGCAATCAGCCCCAGCATTTT
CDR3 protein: CASSLRHNSNQPQHF

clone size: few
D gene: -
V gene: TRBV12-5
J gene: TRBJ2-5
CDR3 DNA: TGTGCTAGTGGTTTGGGCGAGGGACAAGAGACCCAGTACTTC
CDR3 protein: CASGLGEGQETQYF

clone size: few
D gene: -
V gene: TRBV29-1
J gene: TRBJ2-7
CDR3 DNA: TGCAGCGTTAGTCGGTTTAGCGTTTACGAGCAGTACTTC
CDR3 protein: CSVSRFSVYEQYF

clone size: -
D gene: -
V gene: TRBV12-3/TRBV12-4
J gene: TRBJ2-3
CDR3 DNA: TGTGCCAGCAAAGTCCTCCCTGGGGAGTTGAAAGATACGCAGTATTTT
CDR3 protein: CASKVLPGELKDTQYF

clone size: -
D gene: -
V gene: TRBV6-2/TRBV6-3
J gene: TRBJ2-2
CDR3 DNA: TGTGCCAGCAGTTACTCCTTAGGGACCGGGGAGCTGTTTTTT
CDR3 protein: CASSYSLGTGELFF

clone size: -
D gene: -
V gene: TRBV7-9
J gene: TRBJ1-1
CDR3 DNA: TGTGCCAGCAGCTTACTCCGGAACACTGAAGCTTTCTTT
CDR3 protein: CASSLLRNTEAFF

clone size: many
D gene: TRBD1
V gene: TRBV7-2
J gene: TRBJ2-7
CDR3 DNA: TGTGCCAGCAGGACCGGGACAGAGTCCTACGAGCAGTACTTC
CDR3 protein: CASRTGTESYEQYF

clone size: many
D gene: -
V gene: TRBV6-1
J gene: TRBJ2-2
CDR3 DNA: TGTGCCAGCAACGGAGATAACACCGGGGAGCTGTTTTTT
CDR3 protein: CASNGDNTGELFF

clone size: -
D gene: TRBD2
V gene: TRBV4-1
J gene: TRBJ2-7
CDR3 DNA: TGCGCCAGCAGCCAAGATTCGGCTAGCGGTCCCTACGAGCAGTACTTC
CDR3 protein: CASSQDSASGPYEQYF

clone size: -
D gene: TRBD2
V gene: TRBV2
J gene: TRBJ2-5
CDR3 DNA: TGTGCCAGCAGTGGGTCGGGCGGGAGGGGAGGAGAGACCCAGTACTTC
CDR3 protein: CASSGSGGRGGETQYF

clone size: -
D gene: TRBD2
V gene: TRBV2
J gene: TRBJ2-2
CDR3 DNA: TGTGCCAGCAGTGTAAGAGCGGGAGGGCTTGTAGGAGGATACACCGGGGAGCTGTTTTTT
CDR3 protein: CASSVRAGGLVGGYTGELFF

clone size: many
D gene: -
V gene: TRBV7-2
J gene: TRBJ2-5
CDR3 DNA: TGTGCCAGCACCAGAACAGGGATGGAGACCCAGTACTTC
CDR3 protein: CASTRTGMETQYF

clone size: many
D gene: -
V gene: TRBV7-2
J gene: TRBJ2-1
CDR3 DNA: TGTGCCAGCAGAGCAACCGGGACACCATACAATGAGCAGTTCTTC
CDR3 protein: CASRATGTPYNEQFF

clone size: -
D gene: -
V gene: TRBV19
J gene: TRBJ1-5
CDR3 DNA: TGTGCCAGTAGTATCATGGACAGCTTCGTAGGTAATCAGCCCCAGCATTTT
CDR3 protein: CASSIMDSFVGNQPQHF

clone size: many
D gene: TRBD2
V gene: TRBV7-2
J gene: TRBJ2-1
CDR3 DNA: TGTGCCAGTCGGACTAGCGGGATCTACAATGAGCAGTTCTTC
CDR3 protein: CASRTSGIYNEQFF

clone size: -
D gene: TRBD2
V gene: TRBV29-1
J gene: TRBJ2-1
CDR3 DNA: TGCAGCGTTGAAGGGGCACAGCGGGAGCCGTACAATGAGCAGTTCTTC
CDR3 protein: CSVEGAQREPYNEQFF

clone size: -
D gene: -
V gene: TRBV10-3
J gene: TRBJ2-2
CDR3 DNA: TGTGCCATCAGTACCCGTTACTGGTTAGTCGCCGGGGAGCTGTTTTTT
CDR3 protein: CAISTRYWLVAGELFF

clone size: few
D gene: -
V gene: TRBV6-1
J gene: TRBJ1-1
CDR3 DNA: TGTGCCAGCAGAGGGAAGAGGGGGATTGTCATGGCTGAAGCTTTCTTT
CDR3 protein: CASRGKRGIVMAEAFF

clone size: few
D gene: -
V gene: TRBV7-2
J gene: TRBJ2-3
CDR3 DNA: TGTGCCAGCAGACCAGGGGGGGATACGCAGTATTTT
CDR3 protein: CASRPGGDTQYF

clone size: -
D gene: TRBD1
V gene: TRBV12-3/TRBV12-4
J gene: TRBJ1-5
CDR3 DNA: TGTGCCAGCAGTAACGGACAGGGGGTCGTTGGCAATCAGCCCCAGCATTTT
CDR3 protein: CASSNGQGVVGNQPQHF

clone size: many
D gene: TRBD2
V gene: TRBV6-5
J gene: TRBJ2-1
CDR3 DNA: TGTGCCAGCAGTTACGCGGGACTAGCGGGTGAGCAGTTCTTC
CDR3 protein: CASSYAGLAGEQFF

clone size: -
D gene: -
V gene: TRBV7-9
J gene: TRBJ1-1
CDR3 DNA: TGTGCCAGCAGCTTAGTTAAGAACACTGAAGCTTTCTTT
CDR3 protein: CASSLVKNTEAFF

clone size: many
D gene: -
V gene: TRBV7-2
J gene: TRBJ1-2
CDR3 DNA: TGTGCCAGCAGCTTCGGGGGCTATGGCTACACCTTC
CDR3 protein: CASSFGGYGYTF

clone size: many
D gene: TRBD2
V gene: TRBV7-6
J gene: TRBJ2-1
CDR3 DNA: TGTGCCAGCAGCTTAGGCGGGAGCGCCTTCAATGAGCAGTTCTTC
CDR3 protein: CASSLGGSAFNEQFF

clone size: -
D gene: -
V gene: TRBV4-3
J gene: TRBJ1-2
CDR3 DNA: TGCGCCAGCAGCCAAGAAATAAGCGACATTCTCTATGGCTACACCTTC
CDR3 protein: CASSQEISDILYGYTF

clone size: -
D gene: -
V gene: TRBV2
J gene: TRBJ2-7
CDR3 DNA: TGTGCCAGCAGTACTAGCAGGCGGTACGAGCAGTACTTC
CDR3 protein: CASSTSRRYEQYF

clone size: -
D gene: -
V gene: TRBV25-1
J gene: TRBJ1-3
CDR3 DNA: TGTGCCAGCAGTGCGTCACCTACGACCATATATTTT
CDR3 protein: CASSASPTTIYF

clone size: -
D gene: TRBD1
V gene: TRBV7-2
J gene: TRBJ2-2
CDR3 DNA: TGTGCCAGCAGCTTACAAGGGACAGTGAACACCGGGGAGCTGTTTTTT
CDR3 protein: CASSLQGTVNTGELFF

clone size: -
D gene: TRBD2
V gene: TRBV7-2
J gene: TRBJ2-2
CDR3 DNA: TGTGCCAGCAGCTTACCTAGCGGGAGTATCACCGGGGAGCTGTTTTTT
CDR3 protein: CASSLPSGSITGELFF

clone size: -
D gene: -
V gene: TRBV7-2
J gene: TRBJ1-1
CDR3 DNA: TGTGCCAGCAGCGATGACCTGTACAGGGACACTGAAGCTTTCTTT
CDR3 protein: CASSDDLYRDTEAFF